One TCR beta chain is described in this entry. Its antigen is unknown. One junction end does not reproduce the germline sequence, and a read error may be involved. These data come from a study of OX40 agonist ivuxolimab in advanced cancers. As for the study in general: Given to patients was ivuxolimab, an agonistic anti-OX40 (CD134) antibody. Dose-escalation patients were diagnosed with hepatocellular carcinoma, melanoma, renal cell cancer or head and neck cancer. With a range of about 23 to 90, age averaged roughly 61 years, and 75% to 90% were male.

Repertoires were generated with immunoSEQ multiplex PCR, while TCRdb's copy carries only in-frame clones and drops some. The sample contains around 75,000 clones, approximately 88% of which appear only once. The CDR3 runs to 12 residues. Per the germline V gene, CDR1 is SGHVS and CDR2 is FNYEAQ. Overall study results and limits: Antigen specificity remained undetermined for the expanded peripheral T cells.

This specimen consisted of CD4+ or CD8+ T cells sorted from blood, obtained in a trial of the OX40 agonist ivuxolimab. The receptor comes from an adult with an advanced solid tumor such as melanoma, head and neck, liver or kidney cancer. The chain employs TRBV7-6 and TRBJ2-1; tentatively, D is TRBD2 (5 bases). The CDR3 DNA sequence: TGTGCCAGCAGCCTAGCATACAATGAGCAGTTCTTC. Protein product: CASSLAYNEQFF.